This TCR beta chain was sequenced for a study of blood T cell repertoires in COVID-19. Study-level information: Samples of COVID-19 (acute and convalescent) were obtained from the United States, Italy and Spain. T cells, B-cell-depleted T cells, or PBMCs provided the cDNA or gDNA that served as material.

How the authors handled the data: Amplification from reference gene primers served as the basis for estimated nucleated cell counts. Only in-frame clones appear in the TCRdb table, and some are missing; sequencing was by immunoSEQ multiplex PCR. D and trimming were read from the DNA, whereas the V and J calls and clone size are those reported in that table. The data show around 64,000 clones, with 70% to 80% seen just once and about 3.3% held by the top ten. Deletions cut 4 bases from V and 2 bases from J, with 12 bases between. Germline values: CDR1 SGHVS, CDR2 FNYEAQ. CDR3 size: 15 residues. This clone occurred once.

Sequencing input: peripheral blood. The chain employs TRBV7-6 and TRBJ1-3; D is uncertain. This TCR was recovered from a man aged 60 to 69 with acute or convalescent COVID-19. The CDR3 DNA is TGTGCCAGCAGCTCTCAGTGGGAGGCTGGAAACACCATATATTTT. Its translation: CASSSQWEAGNTIYF.